Listed below are T cell receptor beta chains from one sample, sequenced in a study of cytomegalovirus exposure and HLA in healthy donors. Assay used: immunoSEQ multiplex PCR; TCRdb lists only in-frame clones, some missing. The profile shows more than 95,000 clones, 73% of them singletons. The source material was PBMCs. All receptors derive from a man between 60 and 70 years old in good health and CMV-seropositive. Both conserved end residues are part of each CDR3. D genes are given only for firm matches. Not all rows give a size; the values are once, few, many and, for expanded clones, a class.

>NA|NA|TRBJ1-2|TRBV29-1
CSVGILRRGYTF
TGCAGCGTTGGGATCCTCCGCAGGGGCTACACCTTC
>NA|NA|TRBJ1-2|TRBV29-1
CSVEDLGGVGYTF
TGCAGCGTTGAAGATTTGGGGGGTGTAGGCTACACCTTC
>TRBD1|NA|TRBJ2-7|TRBV5-1
CASSSGTGDEQYF
TGCGCCAGCAGCAGCGGGACAGGGGACGAGCAGTACTTC
>TRBD1|NA|TRBJ2-1|TRBV7-2
CASSLAGSLTGFYNEQFF
TGTGCCAGCAGCTTAGCGGGCTCTCTGACAGGGTTCTACAATGAGCAGTTCTTC
>NA|NA|TRBJ2-5|TRBV5-1
CASSLPGIETQYF
TGCGCCAGCAGCTTGCCGGGAATAGAGACCCAGTACTTC
>NA|NA|TRBJ2-7|TRBV6-6
CASSHRTVRSYEQYF
TGTGCCAGCAGTCACCGGACAGTCCGCTCCTACGAGCAGTACTTC
>NA|few|TRBJ1-3|TRBV5-1
CASSLGAGSSSGNTIYF
TGCGCCAGCAGCTTGGGAGCAGGGTCTAGCTCTGGAAACACCATATATTTT
>NA|few|TRBJ2-2|TRBV4-2
CASSRPYGNTGELFF
TGTGCCAGCAGCCGTCCGTACGGGAACACCGGGGAGCTGTTTTTT
>NA|NA|TRBJ2-5|TRBV10-1
CASSRDSSGETQYF
TGCGCCAGCAGTCGGGACTCCTCGGGGGAGACCCAGTACTTC
>TRBD2|NA|TRBJ2-5|TRBV28
CASSDPGTSGGAGETQYF
TGTGCCAGCAGTGATCCCGGGACTAGCGGGGGGGCGGGAGAGACCCAGTACTTC
>NA|NA|TRBJ1-6|TRBV30
CAWSPTRESPLHF
TGTGCCTGGAGTCCAACCCGAGAGTCACCCCTCCACTTT